The 30 T cell receptor beta chains below were found in one sample sequenced in a study of Ad26.COV2.S vaccination and SARS-CoV-2 variants. Treatment reported: roughly 20 received Ad26.COV2.S at low or high dose, single or two shots; 5 received placebo; per-sample allocation not given. Following the first vaccine or placebo injection, samples were taken on day 63. The table came from immunoSEQ multiplex PCR; TCRdb's copy has only in-frame clones and leaves some out. The sample holds about 330,000 clones, roughly nine tenths seen once. The sample consisted of peripheral blood, taken in a trial of Ad26.COV2.S vaccine versus placebo. All receptors come from a person aged 18-60 years who received the Ad26.COV2.S COVID-19 vaccine or a placebo.

The J gene is TRBJ2-1, the V gene TRBV5-1, with 8 bases matching TRBD2. This CDR3 contains 13 residues. J lost 10 bases, V lost 1 base, and 4 bases had no gene match. Germline CDR1 SGHRS, CDR2 YFSETQ. The DNA for the CDR3 is TGCGCCAGCAGCTTGCAAGCGGGAGAGGAGCAGTTCTTC. It yields the protein CASSLQAGEEQFF.

The chain carries TRBV9 and TRBJ2-2; 9 bases agree with TRBD2. The CDR3 is 14 residues long. Germline CDR1 reads SGDLS; CDR2 reads YYNGEE. V trimming: 5 bases; J trimming: 5 bases; junction bases outside the gene matches: 4. CDR3 sequence: CASSGTSGTGELFF. In nucleotides, the CDR3 is TGTGCCAGCAGTGGAACTAGCGGGACCGGGGAGCTGTTTTTT.

This chain links TRBV9 with TRBJ1-1, with TRBD1 matching 9 bases. V shed 5 bases and J 0 bases; nucleotides not matched to a gene: 17. This CDR3 is 19 amino acids long. Germline lookup yields CDR1 SGDLS and CDR2 YYNGEE. In nucleotides, the CDR3 is TGTGCCAGCAGTCCAAAATCGGGACAGGGAATTGCGATGAACACTGAAGCTTTCTTT. It codes for CASSPKSGQGIAMNTEAFF.

This chain joins TRBV4-1 and TRBJ1-6; unclear D gene. This CDR3 comprises 13 residues. Per the germline V gene, CDR1 is MGHRA and CDR2 is YSYEKL. The V end lost 2 bases, the J end lost 10 bases, and 9 bases lay between the germline ends. The CDR3 nucleotides read TGCGCCAGCAGCCAACCCTCCATATCACCCCTCCACTTT. It encodes CASSQPSISPLHF.

In this sample, this clone turned up once. Here the CDR3 reads CASSKRGRASGVRNEQFF. CDR3 sequence (DNA): TGTGCCAGCAGCAAGAGAGGACGGGCTAGCGGGGTTCGGAATGAGCAGTTCTTC. J is TRBJ2-1 and V is TRBV11-2, with 9 positions matching TRBD2. The CDR3 runs to 18 residues. Germline V gene data show CDR1 as SGHAT and CDR2 as FQNNGV. Trimming cost V 5 bases and J 7 bases; bases outside gene matches: 18.

The chain couples TRBV27 to TRBJ1-2, with D perhaps TRBD1 (5 bases). The length of the CDR3 is 13 residues. The germline gives CDR1 MNHEY, CDR2 SMNVEV (reference sequence). Trimming took 3 bases from V and 5 from J, leaving 10 bases between them. This chain's CDR3 is CASSLARQYGYTF. DNA for the CDR3: TGTGCCAGCAGTTTGGCCCGACAGTATGGCTACACCTTC.

The chain recombines TRBV20-1 with TRBJ1-1; D is uncertain. V gave up 3 bases and J gave up 0 bases, with 14 bases separating them. The CDR3 loop spans 15 amino acids. CDR1 is DFQATT and CDR2 is SNEGSKA in the germline V gene (reference sequence). CDR3 sequence (DNA): TGCAGTGCTAGTGTGACCCCGGCGCTGAACACTGAAGCTTTCTTT. It translates to CSASVTPALNTEAFF.

This sequence joins TRBV11-2 and TRBJ2-3; either TRBD1 or TRBD2 may fit D (5 bases each). The germline gives CDR1 SGHAT, CDR2 FQNNGV. The germline V and J ends were trimmed by 5 bases and 2 bases, with 17 bases remaining between them. The CDR3 extends over 16 amino acids. For the CDR3, the DNA is TGTGCCAGCAGCCCCGGGACCGTCACCATCACAGATACGCAGTATTTT. This gives the protein CASSPGTVTITDTQYF.

The rearrangement joins TRBV13 to TRBJ2-7; 7 bases fit TRBD1. CDR1 and CDR2 (germline): PRHDT, FYEKMQ (reference sequence). With V trimmed by 5 bases and J by 2 bases, 6 bases remained unmatched. The CDR3 sequence is 14 residues long. The CDR3 here is CASSIRTGAYEQYF. The CDR3 DNA follows: TGTGCCAGCAGCATCCGGACAGGAGCCTACGAGCAGTACTTC.

This clone was seen just once. J is TRBJ2-7 and V is TRBV12-5; D not certain. From germline, CDR1 is LGHNT and CDR2 FRNRAP. The CDR3 extends over 14 amino acids. Trimming removed 0 bases from V and 1 base from J, with 7 bases in between. The CDR3 spells CASGLVIRSYEQYF. The CDR3 DNA reads as TGTGCTAGTGGTTTGGTAATCCGGTCCTACGAGCAGTACTTC.

The chain joins TRBV27 to TRBJ2-2; D ambiguous. Germline V lookup: CDR1 MNHEY, CDR2 SMNVEV (reference sequence). CDR3 size: 13 residues. Trimming shortened V by 3 bases and J by 6 bases, and 8 bases separated the two germline ends. The CDR3 loop is CASSLIESGELFF. CDR3 DNA: TGTGCCAGCAGTTTGATCGAGTCCGGGGAGCTGTTTTTT.

The CDR3 sequence: CASSLDGTGIYEQYF. The CDR3 nucleotides are TGCGCCAGCAGCCTAGATGGGACAGGGATCTACGAGCAGTACTTC. The chain employs TRBV4-3 and TRBJ2-7; 9 bases match TRBD1. The CDR3 is made up of 15 amino acids. Germline CDR1 reads LGHNA; CDR2 reads YSLEER. With V trimmed by 4 bases and J by 3 bases, 7 bases remained unmatched.

The chain couples TRBV2 to TRBJ2-2, with 11 bases matching TRBD1. Germline V gene sequence: CDR1 SNHLY, CDR2 FYNNEI. Trimming removed 6 bases from V and 4 bases from J; junction bases left unmatched: 4. This CDR3 spans 15 amino acids. This chain's CDR3 is CASSDGTGGTGELFF. The CDR3 DNA sequence: TGTGCCAGCAGCGATGGGACAGGGGGCACCGGGGAGCTGTTTTTT. Full variable domain (remainder filled in from reference TRBV2 and TRBJ2-2): EPEVTQTPSHQVTQMGQEVILRCVPISNHLYFYWYRQILGQKVEFLVSFYNNEISEKSEIFDDQFSVERPDGSNFTLKIRSTKLEDSAMYFCASSDGTGGTGELFFGEGSRLTVL.

The chain employs TRBV7-2 and TRBJ2-1, with 12 nucleotides matching TRBD2. J gave up 0 bases and V 1 base, and 4 bases lay outside the gene matches. Germline V gives CDR1 SGHTA, CDR2 FQGNSA. The CDR3 runs 18 residues. The CDR3 region is CASSLEWTSGVSYNEQFF. The CDR3 region has the DNA TGTGCCAGCAGCTTAGAGTGGACTAGCGGGGTCTCCTACAATGAGCAGTTCTTC. Full variable domain (missing parts from reference TRBV7-2 and TRBJ2-1): GAGVSQSPSNKVTEKGKDVELRCDPISGHTALYWYRQSLGQGLEFLIYFQGNSAPDKSGLPSDRFSAERTGGSVSTLTIQRTQQEDSAVYLCASSLEWTSGVSYNEQFFGPGTRLTVL.

This clone was picked up one time. The chain combines TRBV5-8 with TRBJ1-1; 9 positions agree with TRBD1. V was pared by 2 bases and J by 5 bases, with 10 bases of the junction left unmatched. The germline V gene encodes CDR1 SGHTS and CDR2 YDEGEE. This CDR3 has 16 amino acids. The CDR3 DNA is TGTGCCAGCAGCTTCTTAACAGGGGGCACTAGGACTGAAGCTTTCTTT. This encodes CASSFLTGGTRTEAFF.

V usage is TRBV9 and J usage is TRBJ2-3, with D possibly matching TRBD2 (6 bases). The V end was cut by 0 bases, the J end by 4 bases, with 12 bases between. The CDR3 consists of 15 residues. In germline, CDR1 is SGDLS, CDR2 YYNGEE. Written as DNA, the CDR3 is TGTGCCAGCAGCGTAGTGGGTAGCGGTGCAGATACGCAGTATTTT. Residues: CASSVVGSGADTQYF.

V gene TRBV28 combines with J gene TRBJ2-5, with TRBD2 matching 7 bases. The CDR3 is 22 residues long. Trimming removed 3 bases from V and 0 bases from J; junction bases left unmatched: 25. Germline lookup yields CDR1 MDHEN and CDR2 SYDVKM. CDR3 in amino acids: CASSFSPFLGGRDVEHQETQYF. CDR3 DNA: TGTGCCAGCAGTTTTTCCCCATTTCTGGGAGGGCGCGATGTAGAGCACCAAGAGACCCAGTACTTC.

The chain links TRBV28 to TRBJ2-4; D is possibly TRBD2 (6 bases). V was trimmed by 6 bases and J by 0 bases, leaving 18 bases between them. The CDR3 length is 17 residues. Germline values: CDR1 MDHEN, CDR2 SYDVKM. CDR3 coding DNA: TGTGCCAGCAGCTCTGATGGTGGGGGGTTAGCCAAAAACATTCAGTACTTC. Its translation is CASSSDGGGLAKNIQYF.

The rearrangement joins TRBV4-3 to TRBJ2-1; 11 nucleotides match TRBD2. The trim removed 0 bases at V and 4 bases at J, leaving 11 bases unmatched. The length of the CDR3 is 19 residues. Germline V gives CDR1 LGHNA, CDR2 YSLEER. The CDR3 region is CASSQEMAVAGGPYNEQFF. CDR3 coding DNA: TGCGCCAGCAGCCAAGAAATGGCGGTAGCGGGAGGGCCGTACAATGAGCAGTTCTTC.

This CDR3 reads CASTPQFGGFSTDTQYF. The CDR3 nucleotides are TGTGCCAGTACCCCTCAATTCGGGGGATTTAGCACAGATACGCAGTATTTT. The chain employs TRBV19 and TRBJ2-3; TRBD2 might be the D (6 bases). This CDR3 region has 17 residues. From germline, CDR1 is LNHDA and CDR2 SQIVND (reference sequence). V shed 7 bases and J shed 0 bases, with 20 bases lying between them.

This chain uses TRBV27 with TRBJ2-3; 8 nucleotides align to TRBD2. V was pared by 5 bases and J by 1 base, with 5 bases of the junction left unmatched. The germline V gene encodes CDR1 MNHEY and CDR2 SMNVEV (reference sequence). This CDR3 is built from 15 residues. In DNA, the CDR3 is TGTGCCAGCAGTGCCCGGGGGGGAGGCACAGATACGCAGTATTTT. Its protein is CASSARGGGTDTQYF.

The chain joins TRBV2 to TRBJ1-3; tentatively, D is TRBD1 (5 bases). V was pared by 3 bases and J by 4 bases, with 13 bases between. Looked up from germline, CDR1 is SNHLY and CDR2 is FYNNEI. The CDR3 covers 15 residues. This CDR3 reads CASSESGLAGNTIYF. CDR3 bases: TGTGCCAGCAGTGAGTCGGGGCTGGCAGGAAACACCATATATTTT. The full variable domain, rest sourced from reference TRBV2 and TRBJ1-3, is EPEVTQTPSHQVTQMGQEVILRCVPISNHLYFYWYRQILGQKVEFLVSFYNNEISEKSEIFDDQFSVERPDGSNFTLKIRSTKLEDSAMYFCASSESGLAGNTIYFGEGSWLTVV.

The V and J genes are TRBV2 and TRBJ1-2; 7 bases fit TRBD1. There are 16 residues in the CDR3. Germline CDR1 reads SNHLY; CDR2 reads FYNNEI. The junction had 12 bases not matched to a gene; V was cut back by 4 bases and J by 4 bases. The CDR3 reads CASSGPRDSNSYGYTF. The CDR3 DNA reads as TGTGCCAGCAGTGGACCCCGGGACAGCAATTCCTATGGCTACACCTTC.

The V call is TRBV6-5, the J call TRBJ1-5, with no clear D. Germline-derived CDR1 and CDR2 are MNHEY and SVGAGI. The CDR3 sequence is 12 residues long. V was trimmed by 5 bases and J by 4 bases, leaving 6 bases between them. CDR3 sequence: CASSTGNQPQHF. The CDR3 DNA reads as TGTGCCAGCAGTACCGGGAATCAGCCCCAGCATTTT.

This rearrangement joins TRBV19 to TRBJ2-3; D is undetermined. Germline CDR1 and CDR2: LNHDA and SQIVND (reference sequence). The CDR3 spans 11 residues. Between the trimmed V and J ends, which lost 10 bases and 5 bases, there was a span of 10 bases. CDR3 sequence (DNA): TGTGCCACACACGGTGTAGATACGCAGTATTTT. Translated: CATHGVDTQYF. Complete variable domain (other parts from reference TRBV19 and TRBJ2-3): DGGITQSPKYLFRKEGQNVTLSCEQNLNHDAMYWYRQDPGQGLRLIYYSQIVNDFQKGDIAEGYSVSREKKESFPLTVTSAQKNPTAFYLCATHGVDTQYFGPGTRLTVL.

The V and J genes are TRBV5-4 and TRBJ2-5; D may be TRBD2 (6 bases). The CDR3 covers 17 residues. Germline loops: CDR1 SGHNT, CDR2 YYREEE (reference sequence). The V gene lost 0 bases and the J gene lost 1 base, with 16 bases spanning the gap. The CDR3 loop is CASSLAGGTHRQETQYF. In DNA, the CDR3 is TGTGCCAGCAGCTTGGCTGGAGGGACTCACCGCCAAGAGACCCAGTACTTC.

The chain is built from TRBV27 and TRBJ2-7; 7 nucleotides line up with TRBD1. This CDR3 has 15 amino acids. Germline trimming cut 5 bases from V and 2 bases from J; bases unmatched to any gene: 9. In germline, CDR1 is MNHEY, CDR2 SMNVEV (reference sequence). The CDR3 DNA follows: TGTGCCAGCAGTAGACTTCCCGGGACAGCCTACGAGCAGTACTTC. Residues: CASSRLPGTAYEQYF.

J is TRBJ2-1 and V is TRBV5-1; D gene unclear. The CDR3 runs to 15 residues. The germline gives CDR1 SGHRS, CDR2 YFSETQ. V was trimmed by 6 bases and J by 4 bases, leaving 17 bases between them. The CDR3 region is CASMRTTPSYNEQFF. Written as DNA, the CDR3 is TGCGCCAGCATGAGGACCACCCCCTCTTACAATGAGCAGTTCTTC.

This chain connects TRBV24-1 to TRBJ2-7; TRBD2 is a possible D gene (6 bases). V lost 9 bases, J lost 2 bases, and 16 bases lay in between. The CDR3 has 14 amino acids. Germline V gene lookup returns CDR1 KGHDR and CDR2 SFDVKD. The CDR3 DNA is TGTGCCACCGGGGCGGGACGGAAACCCTACGAGCAGTACGTC. The encoded protein is CATGAGRKPYEQYV.

The rearrangement links TRBV7-2 to TRBJ2-2; 12 bases are a match to TRBD2. CDR1 and CDR2 from the germline V gene are SGHTA and FQGNSA. Losses at the gene ends were 6 bases for V and 6 bases for J; bases not matched to a gene: 2. This CDR3 region has 14 residues. CDR3 amino acids: CASRLAGGSGELFF. As DNA, the CDR3 is TGTGCCAGCAGACTAGCGGGAGGTTCCGGGGAGCTGTTTTTT.